This entry lists 17 T cell receptor beta chains sequenced from one sample in a study of cytomegalovirus exposure and HLA in healthy donors. The data were produced by immunoSEQ multiplex PCR, yet TCRdb's version contains in-frame clones alone and is incomplete. The data show 200,000 or so clones, 80% to 90% seen once. Input material: PBMCs. Receptors were obtained from a woman in her twenties or thirties in good health and CMV-seropositive.

The rearrangement joins TRBV5-1 to TRBJ2-1, with D perhaps TRBD2 (6 bases). Germline-derived CDR1 and CDR2 are SGHRS and YFSETQ. With 3 bases removed from V and 6 bases from J, the gap between germline ends came to 10 bases. The length of the CDR3 is 13 residues. The CDR3: CASSSPGGNEQFF. CDR3 nucleotides: TGCGCCAGCAGCTCACCCGGGGGCAATGAGCAGTTCTTC.

Only one count was recorded for this clone. This chain connects TRBV18 to TRBJ2-2; perhaps TRBD2 as D (6 bases). The ends were cut back, 1 base at V and 4 bases at J, with 10 bases in the middle. The CDR3 runs 15 residues. Per the germline V gene, CDR1 is KGHSH and CDR2 is LQKENI. CDR3 sequence (DNA): TGTGCCAGCTCACCACGCGGGGATGGCACCGGGGAGCTGTTTTTT. Amino acids: CASSPRGDGTGELFF.

The V gene is TRBV2, the J gene TRBJ2-2; 10 bases are shared with TRBD2. V was pared by 4 bases and J by 11 bases, with 7 bases of the junction left unmatched. Germline values: CDR1 SNHLY, CDR2 FYNNEI. The CDR3 has 14 residues. The CDR3 sequence: CASSVGIAGGELFF. The CDR3 nucleotides read TGTGCCAGCAGTGTAGGGATAGCGGGAGGTGAGCTGTTTTTT.

V is TRBV9 and J is TRBJ2-1; TRBD1 matches at 11 bases. Germline CDR1 SGDLS, CDR2 YYNGEE. The CDR3 extends over 15 amino acids. With V trimmed by 0 bases and J by 8 bases, 4 bases remained unmatched. For the CDR3, the DNA is TGTGCCAGCAGCGTAGGGACAGGGGGCAGCTATGAGCAGTTCTTC. Translated: CASSVGTGGSYEQFF. The variable domain in full, with the rest retrieved from reference TRBV9 and TRBJ2-1, is DSGVTQTPKHLITATGQRVTLRCSPRSGDLSVYWYQQSLDQGLQFLIQYYNGEERAKGNILERFSAQQFPDLHSELNLSSLELGDSALYFCASSVGTGGSYEQFFGPGTRLTVL.

On this clone: Since a much larger clone is just one base distant, this may be a read error. This sequence joins TRBV2 and TRBJ2-7; 11 bases are shared with TRBD1. The CDR3 contains 13 residues. Germline V gene data show CDR1 as SNHLY and CDR2 as FYNNEI. Trimming took 7 bases from V and 3 from J; bases not matched to a gene: 2. The CDR3 DNA sequence: TGTGCCAGCACCGGGACAGGGGGCTACGAGCAGTACTTC. It encodes CASTGTGGYEQYF.

The V and J genes are TRBV11-1 and TRBJ1-1; D is unresolved. The CDR3 is 17 residues long. V shed 1 base and J shed 0 bases, with 15 bases lying between them. CDR1 SGHAT and CDR2 FQDESV come from the germline V gene (reference sequence). In DNA, the CDR3 is TGTGCCAGCAGCTTAGGAGGTTTATACCGGGTGAACACTGAAGCTTTCTTT. This gives the protein CASSLGGLYRVNTEAFF.

The chain joins TRBV5-1 to TRBJ2-1, with D possibly matching TRBD2 (6 bases). The germline CDR1 and CDR2 sequences are SGHRS and YFSETQ. This CDR3 has 15 residues. V lost 1 base, J lost 7 bases, and 15 bases lay in between. The CDR3 spells CASSLTGTFVNEQFF. The DNA of the CDR3 is TGCGCCAGCAGCTTGACCGGGACTTTCGTTAATGAGCAGTTCTTC.

The chain employs TRBV30 and TRBJ2-2, with 16 bases identical to TRBD2. V was pared by 3 bases and J by 7 bases, with 11 bases of the junction left unmatched. Germline loops: CDR1 GTSNPN, CDR2 SVGIG (reference sequence). This CDR3 is built from 18 residues. The CDR3 coding sequence is TGTGCCTGGAGCTCGGGACTAGCGGGAGGGCCCCCTATCGGGGAGCTGTTTTTT. This translates into CAWSSGLAGGPPIGELFF.

The chain couples TRBV28 to TRBJ2-6; D remains ambiguous. In germline, CDR1 is MDHEN, CDR2 SYDVKM. This CDR3 comprises 14 residues. Trimming removed 6 bases from V and 0 bases from J, with 6 bases in between. In DNA, the CDR3 is TGTGCCAGCAGCTACCCCTCTGGGGCCAACGTCCTGACTTTC. This translates into CASSYPSGANVLTF.

This clone was counted a few times. This chain links TRBV5-1 with TRBJ2-5, with TRBD1 as a possible D gene (6 bases). V was clipped by 4 bases and J by 5 bases, with 15 bases between them. Germline values: CDR1 SGHRS, CDR2 YFSETQ. The CDR3 totals 14 residues. CDR3 in amino acids: CASSPRQDTETQYF. CDR3 coding DNA: TGCGCCAGCAGCCCCAGACAGGATACCGAGACCCAGTACTTC.

This rearrangement joins TRBV28 to TRBJ1-5, with 9 positions matching TRBD1. Germline CDR1 is MDHEN and CDR2 is SYDVKM. This CDR3 contains 15 residues. The junction had 10 bases not matched to a gene; V was cut back by 6 bases and J by 7 bases. This chain's CDR3 is CASSLDRGMGQPQHF. DNA for the CDR3: TGTGCCAGCAGCCTCGACAGGGGGATGGGGCAGCCCCAGCATTTT.

The J gene is TRBJ2-1, the V gene TRBV27; 7 nucleotides line up with TRBD2. The CDR3 totals 15 residues. Germline CDR1 and CDR2: MNHEY and SMNVEV (reference sequence). J gave up 7 bases and V 6 bases, and 12 bases lay outside the gene matches. The CDR3 sequence: CASSPGREIRNEQFF. The DNA for the CDR3 is TGTGCCAGCAGCCCCGGGCGGGAGATTAGGAATGAGCAGTTCTTC.

The chain is built from TRBV2 and TRBJ2-2; D gene ambiguous. CDR1 and CDR2 (germline): SNHLY, FYNNEI. Between the trimmed V and J ends, which lost 4 bases and 4 bases, there was a span of 13 bases. The CDR3 runs 15 residues. The CDR3 spells CASSVARYSTGELFF. The CDR3 DNA reads TGTGCCAGCAGTGTTGCTCGTTACTCCACCGGGGAGCTGTTTTTT.

The chain joins TRBV6-6 to TRBJ2-5; D is undetermined. V was trimmed by 3 bases and J by 2 bases, leaving 7 bases between them. CDR3 length: 13 residues. Per germline, CDR1 MNHNY and CDR2 SVGAGI (reference sequence). The DNA for the CDR3 is TGTGCCAGCAGTTATGAGGTGCAAGAGACCCAGTACTTC. As protein: CASSYEVQETQYF.

V is TRBV7-8 and J is TRBJ2-7, with 8 bases aligning to TRBD1. CDR1 is SGHVS, CDR2 FQNEAQ, per germline. The CDR3 is made up of 18 amino acids. Trimming removed 1 base from V and 2 bases from J; junction bases left unmatched: 13. CDR3 bases: TGTGCCAGCAGCTTAGGTGCCTCCCCTTCGACAGGGGCCTACGAGCAGTACTTC. Translated, it gives CASSLGASPSTGAYEQYF.

This chain uses TRBV30 with TRBJ2-2, with D tentatively TRBD1 (6 bases). Trimming took 3 bases from V and 7 from J, leaving 18 bases between them. CDR3 length: 15 amino acids. The germline V gene encodes CDR1 GTSNPN and CDR2 SVGIG (reference sequence). DNA for the CDR3: TGTGCCTGGAGAACAGGGAATGGATTGGACGGGGAGCTGTTTTTT. This gives the protein CAWRTGNGLDGELFF.

The V call is TRBV7-3, the J call TRBJ1-1; D gene ambiguous. In germline, CDR1 is SGHTA, CDR2 FQGTGA. The CDR3 spans 13 residues. Trimming removed 4 bases from V and 1 base from J, with 7 bases in between. The CDR3 nucleotides read TGTGCCAGCAGCTGGGAGGGGAACACTGAAGCTTTCTTT. Protein product: CASSWEGNTEAFF.